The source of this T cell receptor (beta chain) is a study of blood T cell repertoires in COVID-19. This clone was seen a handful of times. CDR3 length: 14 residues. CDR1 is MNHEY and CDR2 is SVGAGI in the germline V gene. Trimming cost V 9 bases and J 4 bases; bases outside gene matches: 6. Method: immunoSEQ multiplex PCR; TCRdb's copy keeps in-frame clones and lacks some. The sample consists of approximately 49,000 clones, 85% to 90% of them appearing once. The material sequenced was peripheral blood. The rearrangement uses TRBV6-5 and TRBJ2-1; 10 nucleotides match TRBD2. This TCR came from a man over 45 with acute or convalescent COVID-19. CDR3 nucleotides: TGTGCCAGTGCATCTAGCGGGAGTTACAATGAGCAGTTCTTC. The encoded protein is CASASSGSYNEQFF.